Sequencing of this TCR beta chain was carried out in a study of T cell responses to AZD1222 COVID-19 vaccine. Clones were read by immunoSEQ multiplex PCR, and TCRdb kept only the in-frame ones, dropping some. Here the sample spans under 140,000 clones, about 94% being singletons. Findings and caveats of the study: Nearly half of spike-specific TCRs reportedly go after variant regions that carry no mutations.

As to this clone: The antigen remains unidentified.

The germline V and J ends were trimmed by 4 bases and 1 base, with 16 bases remaining between them. The CDR3 runs to 17 residues. In germline, CDR1 is MNHEY, CDR2 SVGEGT. Here the sequenced sample was peripheral blood, taken 28 days after the second AZD1222 dose. The J gene is TRBJ1-4, the V gene TRBV6-2 or TRBV6-3; D uncertain. This clonotype was obtained from an adult who received the AZD1222 COVID-19 vaccine. The CDR3 is CASSFSRAMGTNEKLFF. Written as DNA, the CDR3 is TGTGCCAGCAGTTTCTCCCGGGCCATGGGAACTAATGAAAAACTGTTTTTT.